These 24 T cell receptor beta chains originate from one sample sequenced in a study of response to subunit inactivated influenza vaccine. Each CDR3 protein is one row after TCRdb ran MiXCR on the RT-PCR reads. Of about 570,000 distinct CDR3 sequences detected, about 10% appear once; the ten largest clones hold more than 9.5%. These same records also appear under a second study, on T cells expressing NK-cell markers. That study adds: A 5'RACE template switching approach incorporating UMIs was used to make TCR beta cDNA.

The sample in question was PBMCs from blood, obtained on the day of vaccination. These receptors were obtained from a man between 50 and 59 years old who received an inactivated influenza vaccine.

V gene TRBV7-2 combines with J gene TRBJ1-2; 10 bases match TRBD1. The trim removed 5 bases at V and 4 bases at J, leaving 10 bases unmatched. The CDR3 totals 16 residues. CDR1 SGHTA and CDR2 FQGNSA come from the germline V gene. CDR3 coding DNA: TGTGCCAGCAGCAACACCCGGACAGGGGGAACCTATGGCTACACCTTC. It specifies CASSNTRTGGTYGYTF.

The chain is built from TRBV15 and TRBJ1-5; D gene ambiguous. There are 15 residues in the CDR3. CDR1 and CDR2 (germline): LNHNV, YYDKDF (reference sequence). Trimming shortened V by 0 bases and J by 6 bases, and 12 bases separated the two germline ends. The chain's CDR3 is CATSRDSADRQPQHF. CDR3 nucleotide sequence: TGTGCCACCAGCAGAGACAGCGCGGACCGTCAGCCCCAGCATTTT.

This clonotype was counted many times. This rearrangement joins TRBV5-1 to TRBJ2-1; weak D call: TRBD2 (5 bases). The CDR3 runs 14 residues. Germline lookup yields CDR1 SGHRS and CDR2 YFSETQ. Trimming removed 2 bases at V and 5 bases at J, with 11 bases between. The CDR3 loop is CASSLAVRNNEQFF. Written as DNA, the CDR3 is TGCGCCAGCAGCTTAGCGGTAAGAAACAATGAGCAGTTCTTC.

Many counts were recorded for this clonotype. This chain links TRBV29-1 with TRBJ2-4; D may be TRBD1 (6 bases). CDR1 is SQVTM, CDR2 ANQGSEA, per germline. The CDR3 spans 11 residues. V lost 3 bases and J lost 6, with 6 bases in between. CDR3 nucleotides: TGCAGCGTTGACAGGGGAAACATTCAGTACTTC. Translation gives CSVDRGNIQYF.

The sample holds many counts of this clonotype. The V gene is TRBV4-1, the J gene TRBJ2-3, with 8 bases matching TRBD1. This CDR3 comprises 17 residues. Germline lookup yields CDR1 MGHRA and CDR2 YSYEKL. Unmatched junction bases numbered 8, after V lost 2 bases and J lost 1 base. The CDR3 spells CASSQTDRVVGTDTQYF. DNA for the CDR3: TGCGCCAGCAGCCAAACGGACAGGGTGGTAGGCACAGATACGCAGTATTTT.

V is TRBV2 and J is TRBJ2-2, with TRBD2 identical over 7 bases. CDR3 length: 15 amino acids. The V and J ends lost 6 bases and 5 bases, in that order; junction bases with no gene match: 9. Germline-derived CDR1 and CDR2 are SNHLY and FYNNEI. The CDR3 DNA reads TGTGCCAGCAGAGGTAGCGGAGCGGGAACCGGGGAGCTGTTTTTT. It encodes CASRGSGAGTGELFF. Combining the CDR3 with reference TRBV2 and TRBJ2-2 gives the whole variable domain EPEVTQTPSHQVTQMGQEVILRCVPISNHLYFYWYRQILGQKVEFLVSFYNNEISEKSEIFDDQFSVERPDGSNFTLKIRSTKLEDSAMYFCASRGSGAGTGELFFGEGSRLTVL.

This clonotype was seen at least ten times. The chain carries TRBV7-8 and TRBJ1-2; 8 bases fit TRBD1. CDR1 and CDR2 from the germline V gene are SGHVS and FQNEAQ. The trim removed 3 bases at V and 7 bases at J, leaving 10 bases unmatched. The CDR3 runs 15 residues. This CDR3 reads CASSLVIRGQSGYTF. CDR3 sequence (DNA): TGTGCCAGCAGCTTGGTAATCAGGGGGCAGTCTGGCTACACCTTC.

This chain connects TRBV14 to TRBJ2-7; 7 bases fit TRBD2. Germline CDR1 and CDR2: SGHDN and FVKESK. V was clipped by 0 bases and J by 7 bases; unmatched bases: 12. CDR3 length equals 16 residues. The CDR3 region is CASSQDSTASGREQYF. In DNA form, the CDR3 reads TGTGCCAGCAGCCAAGATTCGACGGCTAGCGGAAGGGAGCAGTACTTC.

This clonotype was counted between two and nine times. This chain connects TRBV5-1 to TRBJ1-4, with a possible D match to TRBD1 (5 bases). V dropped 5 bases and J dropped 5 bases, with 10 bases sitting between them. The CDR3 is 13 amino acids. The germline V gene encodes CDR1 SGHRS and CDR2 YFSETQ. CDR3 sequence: CASRGRENEKLFF. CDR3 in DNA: TGCGCCAGCAGGGGCAGGGAAAATGAAAAACTGTTTTTT. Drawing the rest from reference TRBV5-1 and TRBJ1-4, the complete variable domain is KAGVTQTPRYLIKTRGQQVTLSCSPISGHRSVSWYQQTPGQGLQFLFEYFSETQRNKGNFPGRFSGRQFSNSRSEMNVSTLELGDSALYLCASRGRENEKLFFGSGTQLSVL.

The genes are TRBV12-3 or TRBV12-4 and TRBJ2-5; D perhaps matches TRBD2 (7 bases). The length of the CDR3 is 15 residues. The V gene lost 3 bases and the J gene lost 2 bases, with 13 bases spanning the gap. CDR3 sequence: CASSLGGTNQETQYF. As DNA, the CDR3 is TGTGCCAGCAGTTTGGGAGGGACAAATCAAGAGACCCAGTACTTC.

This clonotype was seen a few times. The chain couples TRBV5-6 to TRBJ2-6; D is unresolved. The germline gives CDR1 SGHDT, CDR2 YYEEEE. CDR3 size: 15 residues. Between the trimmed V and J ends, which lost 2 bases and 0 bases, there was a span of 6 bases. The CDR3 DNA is TGTGCCAGCAGCTTTCCGATCTCTGGGGCCAACGTCCTGACTTTC. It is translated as CASSFPISGANVLTF.

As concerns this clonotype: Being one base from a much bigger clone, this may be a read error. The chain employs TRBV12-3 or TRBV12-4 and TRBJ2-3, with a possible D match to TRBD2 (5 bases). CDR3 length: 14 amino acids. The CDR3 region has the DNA TGTGCCAGCAGTTTGTTGGGAGCTGGAGATACGCAGAATTTT. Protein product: CASSLLGAGDTQNF.

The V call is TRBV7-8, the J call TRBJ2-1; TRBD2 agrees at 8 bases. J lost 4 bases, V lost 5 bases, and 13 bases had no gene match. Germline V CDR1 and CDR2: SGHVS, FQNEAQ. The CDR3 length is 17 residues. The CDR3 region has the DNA TGTGCCAGCAGCCCCGGGGCAGGCGGGGGGATTTACAATGAGCAGTTCTTC. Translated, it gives CASSPGAGGGIYNEQFF.

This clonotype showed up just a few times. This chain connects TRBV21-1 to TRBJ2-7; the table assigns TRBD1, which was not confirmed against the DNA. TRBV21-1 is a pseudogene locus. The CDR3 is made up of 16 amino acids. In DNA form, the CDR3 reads TGTGCCAGCAGCAGAGGAGCAGCGCAGGGGTTAAACGAGCAGTACTTC. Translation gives CASSRGAAQGLNEQYF.

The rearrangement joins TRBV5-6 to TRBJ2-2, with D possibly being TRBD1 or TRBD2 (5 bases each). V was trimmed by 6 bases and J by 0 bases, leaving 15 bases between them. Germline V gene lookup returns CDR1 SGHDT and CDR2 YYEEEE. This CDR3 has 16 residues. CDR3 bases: TGTGCCAGCACCGGGGCGGCAGCCGCGAACACCGGGGAGCTGTTTTTT. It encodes CASTGAAAANTGELFF. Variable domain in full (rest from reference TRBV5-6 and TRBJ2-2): DAGVTQSPTHLIKTRGQQVTLRCSPKSGHDTVSWYQQALGQGPQFIFQYYEEEERQRGNFPDRFSGHQFPNYSSELNVNALLLGDSALYLCASTGAAAANTGELFFGEGSRLTVL.

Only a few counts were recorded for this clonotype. The CDR3: CASSQEGLLRATEAFF. CDR3 sequence (DNA): TGTGCCAGCAGCCAAGAAGGTCTCCTACGGGCCACTGAAGCTTTCTTT. The chain joins TRBV14 to TRBJ1-1; D gene unclear. V lost 0 bases, J lost 4 bases, and 15 bases lay in between. CDR3 length: 16 amino acids. CDR1 and CDR2 from the germline V gene are SGHDN and FVKESK.

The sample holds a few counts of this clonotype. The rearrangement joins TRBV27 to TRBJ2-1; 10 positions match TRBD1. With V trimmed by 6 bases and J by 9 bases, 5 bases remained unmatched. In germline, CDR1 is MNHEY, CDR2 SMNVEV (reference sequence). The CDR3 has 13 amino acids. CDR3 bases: TGTGCCAGCAGGAGACAGGGGGCGTCTGAGCAGTTCTTC. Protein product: CASRRQGASEQFF.

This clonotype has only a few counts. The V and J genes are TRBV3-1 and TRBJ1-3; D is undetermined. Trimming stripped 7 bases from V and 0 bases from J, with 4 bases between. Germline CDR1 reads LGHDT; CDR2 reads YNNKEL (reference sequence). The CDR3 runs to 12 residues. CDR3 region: CASTYSGNTIYF. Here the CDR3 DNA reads TGTGCCAGCACCTACTCTGGAAACACCATATATTTT. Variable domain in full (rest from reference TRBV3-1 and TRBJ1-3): DTAVSQTPKYLVTQMGNDKSIKCEQNLGHDTMYWYKQDSKKFLKIMFSYNNKELIINETVPNRFSPKSPDKAHLNLHINSLELGDSAVYFCASTYSGNTIYFGEGSWLTVV.

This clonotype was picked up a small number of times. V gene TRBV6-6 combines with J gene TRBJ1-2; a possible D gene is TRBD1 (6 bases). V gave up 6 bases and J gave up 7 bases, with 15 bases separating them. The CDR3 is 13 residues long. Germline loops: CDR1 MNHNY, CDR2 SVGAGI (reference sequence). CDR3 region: CASSPQGSTGYTF. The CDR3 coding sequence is TGTGCCAGCAGCCCCCAGGGGTCGACTGGCTACACCTTC.

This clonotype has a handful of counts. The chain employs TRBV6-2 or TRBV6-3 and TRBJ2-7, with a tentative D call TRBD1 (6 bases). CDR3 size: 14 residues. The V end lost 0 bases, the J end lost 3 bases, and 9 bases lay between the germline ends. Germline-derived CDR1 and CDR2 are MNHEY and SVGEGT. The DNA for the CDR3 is TGTGCCAGCAGTTACTCCCGGGACAACTACGAGCAGTACTTC. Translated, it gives CASSYSRDNYEQYF.

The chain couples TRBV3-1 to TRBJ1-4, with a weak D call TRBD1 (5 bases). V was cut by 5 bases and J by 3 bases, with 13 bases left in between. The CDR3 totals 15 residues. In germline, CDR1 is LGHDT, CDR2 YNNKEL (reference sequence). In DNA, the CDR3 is TGTGCCAGCAGCGCGAGAACGGGGGCTAATGAAAAACTGTTTTTT. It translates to CASSARTGANEKLFF.

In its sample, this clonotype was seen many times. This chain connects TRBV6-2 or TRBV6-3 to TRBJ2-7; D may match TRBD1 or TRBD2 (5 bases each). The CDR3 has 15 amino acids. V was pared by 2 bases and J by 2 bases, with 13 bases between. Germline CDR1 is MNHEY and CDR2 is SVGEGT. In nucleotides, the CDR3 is TGTGCCAGCAGTTACCTGGGACCGATAACCTACGAGCAGTACTTC. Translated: CASSYLGPITYEQYF.

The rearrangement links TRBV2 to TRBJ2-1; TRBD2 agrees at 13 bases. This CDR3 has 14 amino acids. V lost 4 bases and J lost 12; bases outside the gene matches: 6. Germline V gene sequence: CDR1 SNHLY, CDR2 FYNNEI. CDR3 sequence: CASSGLAGGLWQFF. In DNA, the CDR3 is TGTGCCAGCAGTGGACTAGCGGGAGGACTGTGGCAGTTCTTC.

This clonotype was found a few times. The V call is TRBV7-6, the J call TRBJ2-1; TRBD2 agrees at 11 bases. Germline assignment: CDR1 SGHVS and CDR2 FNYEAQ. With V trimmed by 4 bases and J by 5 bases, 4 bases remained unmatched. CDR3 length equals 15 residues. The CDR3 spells CASSYSTSGDNEQFF. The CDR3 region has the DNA TGTGCCAGCAGCTACTCGACTAGCGGGGACAATGAGCAGTTCTTC.